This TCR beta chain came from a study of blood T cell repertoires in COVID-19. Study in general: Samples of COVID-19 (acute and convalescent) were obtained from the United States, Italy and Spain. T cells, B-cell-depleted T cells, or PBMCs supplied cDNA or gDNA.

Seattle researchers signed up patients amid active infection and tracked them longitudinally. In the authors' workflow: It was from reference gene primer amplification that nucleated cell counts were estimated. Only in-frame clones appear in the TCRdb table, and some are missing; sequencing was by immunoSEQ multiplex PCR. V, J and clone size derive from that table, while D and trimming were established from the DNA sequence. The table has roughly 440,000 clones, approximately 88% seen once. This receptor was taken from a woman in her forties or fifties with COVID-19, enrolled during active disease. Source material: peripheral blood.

CDR3 sequence reads: CASGLAGLSYEQYF. CDR3 in DNA: TGTGCCAGCGGACTAGCGGGGCTCTCCTACGAGCAGTACTTC. The chain couples TRBV7-2 to TRBJ2-7, with TRBD2 matching over 12 bases. V was clipped by 8 bases and J by 0 bases; unmatched bases: 2. The V gene's germline CDR1 is SGHTA and CDR2 FQGNSA. The CDR3 runs 14 residues.